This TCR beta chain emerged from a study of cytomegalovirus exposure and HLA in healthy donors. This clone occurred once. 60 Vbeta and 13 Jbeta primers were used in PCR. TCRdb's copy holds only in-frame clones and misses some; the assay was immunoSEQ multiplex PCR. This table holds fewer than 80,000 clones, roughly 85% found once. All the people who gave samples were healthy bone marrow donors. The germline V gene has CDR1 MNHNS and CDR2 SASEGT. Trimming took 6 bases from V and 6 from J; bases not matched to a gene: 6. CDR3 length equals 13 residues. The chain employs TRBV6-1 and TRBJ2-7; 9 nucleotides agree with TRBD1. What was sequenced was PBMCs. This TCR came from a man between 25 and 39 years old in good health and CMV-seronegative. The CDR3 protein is CASSEQGASEQYF. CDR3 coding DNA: TGTGCCAGCAGCGAACAGGGGGCGTCCGAGCAGTACTTC.